This is a list of T cell receptor beta chains from one sample in a study of blood T cell repertoires in COVID-19. Clones were sequenced by immunoSEQ multiplex PCR, and TCRdb holds only the in-frame ones, with some missing. The sample carries roughly 35,000 clones, 75% to 90% recorded once. The sequenced material came from peripheral blood. These receptors all come from a human donor with acute or convalescent COVID-19. The donor label of this sample is uncertain. The CDR3 runs from the conserved cysteine through the conserved F or W. Each record gives: J gene, V gene, CDR3 protein.

>TRBJ1-1|TRBV15
CATSRTQGMNTEAFF
>TRBJ1-1|TRBV29-1
CSGQHDTEAFF
>TRBJ2-5|TRBV30
CAWSLSGLARETQYF
>TRBJ1-4|TRBV5-1
CASSLGGSDNEKLFF
>TRBJ2-5|TRBV11-3
CASSFAPSGTHQETQYF
>TRBJ2-1|TRBV30
CAWSRGRARENEQFF
>TRBJ2-1|TRBV11-2
CASSLFVRTGIDNEQFF
>TRBJ2-1|TRBV27
CASRPGLAGSNEQFF
>TRBJ2-5|TRBV28
CASSLLAGRLTQYF
>TRBJ2-7|TRBV19
CASSFADGTATYEQYF
>TRBJ1-1|TRBV10-2
CASRGTGMNTEAFF
>TRBJ1-5|TRBV19
CASSVQQGSNQPQHF
>TRBJ2-7|TRBV19
CASSIQGIFNEQYF
>TRBJ1-1|TRBV30
CAWSLLRGGTNTEAFF
>TRBJ2-5|TRBV5-1
CASSSELAGVPGTQYF
>TRBJ2-2|TRBV11-2
CASSPYTGELFF
>TRBJ1-2|TRBV19
CASSILAGGYSYTF
>TRBJ1-5|TRBV7-9
CASSFAGQPQHF
>TRBJ2-3|TRBV19
CASSTRLDTDTQYF
>TRBJ2-7|TRBV7-6
CASSLGSGENTYEQYF
>TRBJ2-1|TRBV21-1
CASTPGPLAGKKFF
>TRBJ1-2|TRBV19
CASSVSRTGSYGYTF
>TRBJ1-6|TRBV6-5
CASSYGGTGKALHF
>TRBJ1-1|TRBV7-3
CASSLSAGGSEAFF
>TRBJ1-2|TRBV18
CASSPVSGTKANYGYTF
>TRBJ1-6|TRBV7-6
CASRTRISSYNSPLHF
>TRBJ2-5|TRBV19
CASSISGGQETQYF
>TRBJ2-7|TRBV7-9
CASSSRLAGGRAYEQYF